What follows is one T cell receptor (beta chain) and its context. This specimen belongs to a study of shared clonotypes between healthy human individuals. Assay used: immunoSEQ multiplex PCR; TCRdb lists only in-frame clones, some missing. The sample carries approximately 1,500,000 clones, around 97% recorded once. CDR3 length: 14 residues. The germline V gene encodes CDR1 KGHSH and CDR2 LQKENI. The germline V and J ends were trimmed by 1 base and 5 bases, with 9 bases remaining between them. This TCR came from a man aged 25 to 40 in good health. The source material was naive CD4+ T cells sorted from blood. As for subset: CD45RA+ positively selected. The chain is built from TRBV18 and TRBJ2-1; the D gene is possibly TRBD1 (5 bases). The CDR3 reads CASSPQQVDNEQFF. CDR3 DNA sequence: TGTGCCAGCTCACCACAACAGGTAGACAATGAGCAGTTCTTC.